Reported below is one T cell receptor beta chain. This entry comes from a study of blood T cell repertoires in COVID-19. About the study: The United States, Italy and Spain were the sources of the acute and convalescent COVID-19 samples.

As originally analysed: Amplification with reference gene primers provided the estimates of nucleated cell counts. TCRdb's table, derived via immunoSEQ multiplex PCR, lists solely in-frame clones and lacks some. That table furnishes V, J and clone size, whereas the DNA furnished D and trimming. Here the sample spans under 60,000 clones, around nine tenths being singletons. This TCR was recovered from a man aged 45 to 65 with acute or convalescent COVID-19. Sequenced: peripheral blood.

The CDR3 coding sequence is TGTGCCAGCTCACTGAGGGGAGGGGATTACAATGAGCAGTTCTTC. Translation: CASSLRGGDYNEQFF. This chain joins TRBV18 and TRBJ2-1; 7 positions agree with TRBD2. Germline assignment: CDR1 KGHSH and CDR2 LQKENI. The CDR3 totals 15 residues. Germline trimming cut 4 bases from V and 4 bases from J; bases unmatched to any gene: 7.